This TCR beta chain was captured by sequencing in a study of beta chain features in type 1 diabetes. General study results and limits: Moderately but significantly shorter TCRB CDR3s were found in Type 1 diabetes patients in all four CD4+ subsets. Cells expressing TCR highly could be over-represented by cDNA sequencing.

Worth noting for this clone: Its target is not known.

Sorting with CD45RO/CCR7/CD25/CD127/CD95/CD27 yielded naive, central memory, regulatory and stem-like memory CD4+ cells. The CDR3 covers 13 residues. Germline trimming cut 2 bases from V and 3 bases from J; bases unmatched to any gene: 3. Germline CDR1 reads SQVTM; CDR2 reads ANQGSEA. Every isolated RNA sample was fully reverse transcribed, so sequencing captured expressed TCRB transcripts. Clones were read by immunoSEQ multiplex PCR, and TCRdb kept only the in-frame ones, dropping some. The sample holds 600,000 to 650,000 clones; roughly 16% are singletons and the top ten take approximately 0.099%. The sequence came from a man younger than 30 in good health. The sequencing input was naive CD4+ T cells from blood. The chain couples TRBV29-1 to TRBJ1-1; 7 bases line up with TRBD1. The DNA for the CDR3 is TGCAGCGTTGAACCGACAGGGTACACTGAAGCTTTCTTT. Encoded protein: CSVEPTGYTEAFF. Full variable domain (missing parts from reference TRBV29-1 and TRBJ1-1): SAVISQKPSRDICQRGTSLTIQCQVDSQVTMMFWYRQQPGQSLTLIATANQGSEATYESGFVIDKFPISRPNLTFSTLTVSNMSPEDSSIYLCSVEPTGYTEAFFGQGTRLTVV.